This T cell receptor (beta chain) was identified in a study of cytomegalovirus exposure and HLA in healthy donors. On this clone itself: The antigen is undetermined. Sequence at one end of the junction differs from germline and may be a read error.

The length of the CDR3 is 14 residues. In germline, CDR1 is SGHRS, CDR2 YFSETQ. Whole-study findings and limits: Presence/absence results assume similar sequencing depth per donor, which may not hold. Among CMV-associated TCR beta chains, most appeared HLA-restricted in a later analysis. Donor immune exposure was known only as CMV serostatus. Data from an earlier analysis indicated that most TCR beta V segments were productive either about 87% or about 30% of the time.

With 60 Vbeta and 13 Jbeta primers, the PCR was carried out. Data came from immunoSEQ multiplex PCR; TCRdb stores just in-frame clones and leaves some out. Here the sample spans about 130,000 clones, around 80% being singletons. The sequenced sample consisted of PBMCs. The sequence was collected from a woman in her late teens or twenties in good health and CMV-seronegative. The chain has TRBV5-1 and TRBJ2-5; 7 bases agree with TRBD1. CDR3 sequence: CASRLGQNQETQYF. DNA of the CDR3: TGCGCCAGCAGATTGGGACAGAACCAAGAGACCCAGTACTTC.